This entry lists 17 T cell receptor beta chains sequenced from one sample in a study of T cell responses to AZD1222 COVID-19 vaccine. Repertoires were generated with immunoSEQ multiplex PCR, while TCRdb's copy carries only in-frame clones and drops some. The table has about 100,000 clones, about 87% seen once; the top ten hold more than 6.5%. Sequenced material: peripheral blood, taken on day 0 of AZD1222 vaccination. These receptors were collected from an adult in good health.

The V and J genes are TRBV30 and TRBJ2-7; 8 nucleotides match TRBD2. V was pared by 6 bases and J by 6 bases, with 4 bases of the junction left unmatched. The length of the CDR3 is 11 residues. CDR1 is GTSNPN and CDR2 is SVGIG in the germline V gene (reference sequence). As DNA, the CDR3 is TGTGCCTGCCTCGGGGGGGGCGAGCAGTACTTC. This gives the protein CACLGGGEQYF.

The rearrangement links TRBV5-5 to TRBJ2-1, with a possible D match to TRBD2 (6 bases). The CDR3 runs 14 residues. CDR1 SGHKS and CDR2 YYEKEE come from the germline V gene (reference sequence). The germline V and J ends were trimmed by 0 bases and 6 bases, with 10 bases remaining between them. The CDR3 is CASSLVRELNEQFF. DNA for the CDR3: TGTGCCAGCAGCTTGGTTCGGGAGCTCAATGAGCAGTTCTTC.

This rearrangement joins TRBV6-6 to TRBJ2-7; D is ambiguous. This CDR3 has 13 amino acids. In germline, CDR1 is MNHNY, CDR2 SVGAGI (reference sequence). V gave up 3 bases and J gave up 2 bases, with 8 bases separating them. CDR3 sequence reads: CASSYPGAYEQYF. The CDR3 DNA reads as TGTGCCAGCAGTTATCCCGGCGCCTACGAGCAGTACTTC.

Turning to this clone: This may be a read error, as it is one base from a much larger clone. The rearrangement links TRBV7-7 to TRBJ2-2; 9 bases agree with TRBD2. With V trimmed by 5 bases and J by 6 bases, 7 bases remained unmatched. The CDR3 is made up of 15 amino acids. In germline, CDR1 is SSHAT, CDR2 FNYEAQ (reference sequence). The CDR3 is CASSGRAGGPGELFF. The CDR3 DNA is TGTGCCAGCAGCGGGAGAGCGGGAGGACCCGGGGAGCTGTTTTTT.

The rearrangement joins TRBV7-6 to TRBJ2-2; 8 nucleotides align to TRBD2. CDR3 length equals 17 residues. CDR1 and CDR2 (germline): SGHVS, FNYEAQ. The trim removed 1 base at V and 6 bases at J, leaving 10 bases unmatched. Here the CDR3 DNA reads TGTGCCAGCAGCTTAGGAATGTTCGGGAGGGCGTCCGGGGAGCTGTTTTTT. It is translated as CASSLGMFGRASGELFF. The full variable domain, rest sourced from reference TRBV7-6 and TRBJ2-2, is GAGVSQSPRYKVTKRGQDVALRCDPISGHVSLYWYRQALGQGPEFLTYFNYEAQQDKSGLPNDRFSAERPEGSISTLTIQRTEQRDSAMYRCASSLGMFGRASGELFFGEGSRLTVL.

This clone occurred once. The CDR3 here is CASSPTWGRGEAFF. Here the CDR3 DNA reads TGTGCCAGCTCACCCACATGGGGGAGAGGTGAAGCTTTCTTT. V usage is TRBV18 and J usage is TRBJ1-1, with TRBD1 as a possible D gene (5 bases). Germline V gene sequence: CDR1 KGHSH, CDR2 LQKENI. V lost 3 bases to trimming and J lost 7 bases, with 15 bases between them. The CDR3 contains 14 residues. The whole variable domain, remainder taken from reference TRBV18 and TRBJ1-1, is NAGVMQNPRHLVRRRGQEARLRCSPMKGHSHVYWYRQLPEEGLKFMVYLQKENIIDESGMPKERFSAEFPKEGPSILRIQQVVRGDSAAYFCASSPTWGRGEAFFGQGTRLTVV.

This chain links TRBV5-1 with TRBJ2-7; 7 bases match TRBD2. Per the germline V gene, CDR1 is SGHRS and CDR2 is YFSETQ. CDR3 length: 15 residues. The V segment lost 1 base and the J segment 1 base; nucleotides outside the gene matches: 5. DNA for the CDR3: TGCGCCAGCAGCTTGTGGGCGGGAGTTTCCTACGAGCAGTACTTC. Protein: CASSLWAGVSYEQYF.

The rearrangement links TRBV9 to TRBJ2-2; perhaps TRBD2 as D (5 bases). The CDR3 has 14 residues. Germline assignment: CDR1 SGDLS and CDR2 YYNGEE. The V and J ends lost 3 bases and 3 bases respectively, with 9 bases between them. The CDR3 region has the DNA TGTGCCAGCAGCGCAGCGGTCCACACCGGGGAGCTGTTTTTT. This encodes CASSAAVHTGELFF.

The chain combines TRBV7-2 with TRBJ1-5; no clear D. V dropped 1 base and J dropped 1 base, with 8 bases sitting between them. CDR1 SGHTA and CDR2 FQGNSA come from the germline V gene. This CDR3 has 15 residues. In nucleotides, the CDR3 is TGTGCCAGCAGCTTAGACCTTGGGAGCAATCAGCCCCAGCATTTT. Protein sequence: CASSLDLGSNQPQHF.

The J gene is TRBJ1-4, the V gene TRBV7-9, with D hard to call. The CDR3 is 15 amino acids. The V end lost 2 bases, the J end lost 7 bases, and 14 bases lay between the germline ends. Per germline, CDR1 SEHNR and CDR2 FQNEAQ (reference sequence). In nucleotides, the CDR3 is TGTGCCAGCAGCTTATCGGGGTATGCCCCTGAAAAACTGTTTTTT. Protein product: CASSLSGYAPEKLFF. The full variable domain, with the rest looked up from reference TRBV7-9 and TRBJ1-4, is DTGVSQNPRHKITKRGQNVTFRCDPISEHNRLYWYRQTLGQGPEFLTYFQNEAQLEKSRLLSDRFSAERPKGSFSTLEIQRTEQGDSAMYLCASSLSGYAPEKLFFGSGTQLSVL.

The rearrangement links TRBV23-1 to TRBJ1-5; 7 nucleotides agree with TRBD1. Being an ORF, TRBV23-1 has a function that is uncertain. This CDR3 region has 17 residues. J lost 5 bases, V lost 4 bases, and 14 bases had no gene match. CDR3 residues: CASSRDRGRQTHQPQHF. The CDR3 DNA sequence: TGCGCCAGCAGTCGGGACAGAGGACGGCAGACCCATCAGCCCCAGCATTTT.

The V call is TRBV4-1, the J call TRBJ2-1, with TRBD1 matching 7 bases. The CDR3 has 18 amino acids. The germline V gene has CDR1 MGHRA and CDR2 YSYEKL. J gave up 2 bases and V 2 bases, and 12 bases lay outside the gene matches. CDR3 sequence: CASSQTPLRDRAYNEQFF. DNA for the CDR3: TGCGCCAGCAGCCAAACCCCTCTCCGGGACAGAGCCTACAATGAGCAGTTCTTC.

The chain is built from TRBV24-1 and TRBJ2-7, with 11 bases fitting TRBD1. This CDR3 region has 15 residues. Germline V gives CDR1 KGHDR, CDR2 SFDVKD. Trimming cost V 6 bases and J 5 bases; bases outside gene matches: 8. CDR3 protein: CATSLTGTGGDEQYF. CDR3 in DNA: TGTGCCACCAGTCTAACCGGGACAGGGGGTGACGAGCAGTACTTC.

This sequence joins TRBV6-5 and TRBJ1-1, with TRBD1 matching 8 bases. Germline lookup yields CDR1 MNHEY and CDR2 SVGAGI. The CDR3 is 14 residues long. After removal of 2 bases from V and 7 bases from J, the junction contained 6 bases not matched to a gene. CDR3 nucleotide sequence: TGTGCCAGCAGTTACGGAGCAGGGGGCGATGAAGCTTTCTTT. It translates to CASSYGAGGDEAFF.

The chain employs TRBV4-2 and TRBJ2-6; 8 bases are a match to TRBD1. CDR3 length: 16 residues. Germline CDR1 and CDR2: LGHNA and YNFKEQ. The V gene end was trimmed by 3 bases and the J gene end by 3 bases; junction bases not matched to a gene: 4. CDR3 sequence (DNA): TGTGCCAGCAGCCAGGATACAGGGGGTGGGGCCAACGTCCTGACTTTC. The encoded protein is CASSQDTGGGANVLTF.

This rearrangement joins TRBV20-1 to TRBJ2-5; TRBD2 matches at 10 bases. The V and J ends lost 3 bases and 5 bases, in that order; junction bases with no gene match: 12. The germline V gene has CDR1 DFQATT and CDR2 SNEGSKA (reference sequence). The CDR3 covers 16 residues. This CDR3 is CSASLPSGRATETQYF. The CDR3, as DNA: TGCAGTGCTAGTTTGCCTAGCGGGAGAGCAACGGAGACCCAGTACTTC.

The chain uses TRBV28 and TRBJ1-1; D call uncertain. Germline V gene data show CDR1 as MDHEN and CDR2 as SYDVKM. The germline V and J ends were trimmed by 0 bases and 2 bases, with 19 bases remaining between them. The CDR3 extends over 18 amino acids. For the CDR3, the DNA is TGTGCCAGCAGTTTATGGGTGTCGCCGGACGCCGGAAACACTGAAGCTTTCTTT. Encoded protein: CASSLWVSPDAGNTEAFF.